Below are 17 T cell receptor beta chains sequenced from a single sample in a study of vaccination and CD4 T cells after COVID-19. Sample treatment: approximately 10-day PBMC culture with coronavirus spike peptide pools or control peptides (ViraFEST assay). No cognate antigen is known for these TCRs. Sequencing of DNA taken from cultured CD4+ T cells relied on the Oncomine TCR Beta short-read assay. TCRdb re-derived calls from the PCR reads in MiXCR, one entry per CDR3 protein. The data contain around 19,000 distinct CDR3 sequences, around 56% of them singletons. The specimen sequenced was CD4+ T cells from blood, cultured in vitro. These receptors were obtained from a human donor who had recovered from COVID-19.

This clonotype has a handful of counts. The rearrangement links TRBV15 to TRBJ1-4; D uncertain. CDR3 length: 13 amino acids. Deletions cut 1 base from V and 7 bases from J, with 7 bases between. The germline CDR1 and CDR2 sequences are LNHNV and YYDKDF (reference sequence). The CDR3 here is CATSRGLGEKLFF. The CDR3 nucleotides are TGTGCCACCAGCAGAGGACTGGGTGAAAAACTGTTTTTT. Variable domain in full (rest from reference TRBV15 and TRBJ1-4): DAMVIQNPRYQVTQFGKPVTLSCSQTLNHNVMYWYQQKSSQAPKLLFHYYDKDFNNEADTPDNFQSRRPNTSFCFLDIRSPGLGDTAMYLCATSRGLGEKLFFGSGTQLSVL.

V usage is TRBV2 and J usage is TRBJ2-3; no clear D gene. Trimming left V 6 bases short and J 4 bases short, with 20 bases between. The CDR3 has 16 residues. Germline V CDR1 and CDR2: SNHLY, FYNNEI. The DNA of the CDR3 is TGTGCCAGCAGCGCACGAGACTGGGTCGCTCCAGATACGCAGTATTTT. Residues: CASSARDWVAPDTQYF. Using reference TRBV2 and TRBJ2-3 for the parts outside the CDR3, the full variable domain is EPEVTQTPSHQVTQMGQEVILRCVPISNHLYFYWYRQILGQKVEFLVSFYNNEISEKSEIFDDQFSVERPDGSNFTLKIRSTKLEDSAMYFCASSARDWVAPDTQYFGPGTRLTVL.

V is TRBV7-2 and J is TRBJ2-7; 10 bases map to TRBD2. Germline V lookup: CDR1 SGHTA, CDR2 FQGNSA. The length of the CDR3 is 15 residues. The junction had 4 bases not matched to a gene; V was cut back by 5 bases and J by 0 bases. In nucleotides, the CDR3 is TGTGCCAGCAGCCCTAGCGGGGGAAGCTCCTACGAGCAGTACTTC. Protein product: CASSPSGGSSYEQYF.

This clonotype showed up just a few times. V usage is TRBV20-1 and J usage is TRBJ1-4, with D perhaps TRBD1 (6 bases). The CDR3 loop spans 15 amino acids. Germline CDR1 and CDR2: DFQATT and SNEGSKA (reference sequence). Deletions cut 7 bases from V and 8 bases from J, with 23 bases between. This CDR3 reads CSVYSPQRGGEKLFF. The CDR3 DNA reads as TGCAGTGTCTACAGTCCTCAAAGGGGGGGCGAAAAACTGTTTTTT.

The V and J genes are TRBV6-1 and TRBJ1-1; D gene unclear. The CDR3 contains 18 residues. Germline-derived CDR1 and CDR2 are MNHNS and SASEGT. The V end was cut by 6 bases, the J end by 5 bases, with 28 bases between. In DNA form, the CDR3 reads TGTGCCAGCAGCTCCTACCGACGGACTGCCCCGCGATATACTGAAGCTTTCTTT. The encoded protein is CASSSYRRTAPRYTEAFF.

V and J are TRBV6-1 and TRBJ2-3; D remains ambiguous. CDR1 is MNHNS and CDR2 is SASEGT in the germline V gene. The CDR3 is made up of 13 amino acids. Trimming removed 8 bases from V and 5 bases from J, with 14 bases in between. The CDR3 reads CASSRADGDTQYF. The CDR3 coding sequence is TGTGCCAGCTCAAGGGCGGATGGAGATACGCAGTATTTT.

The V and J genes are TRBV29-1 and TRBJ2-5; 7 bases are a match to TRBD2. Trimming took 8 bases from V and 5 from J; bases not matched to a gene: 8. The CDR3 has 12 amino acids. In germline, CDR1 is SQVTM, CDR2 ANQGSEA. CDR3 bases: TGCAGCTCCCTGGGAGGGGAGGAGACCCAGTACTTC. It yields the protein CSSLGGEETQYF. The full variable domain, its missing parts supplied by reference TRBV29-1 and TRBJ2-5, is SAVISQKPSRDICQRGTSLTIQCQVDSQVTMMFWYRQQPGQSLTLIATANQGSEATYESGFVIDKFPISRPNLTFSTLTVSNMSPEDSSIYLCSSLGGEETQYFGPGTRLLVL.

The CDR3, as DNA: TGTGCCAGCAGTTTTGTCTCTGGGGCCAACGTCCTGACTTTC. It is translated as CASSFVSGANVLTF. The chain recombines TRBV28 with TRBJ2-6, with D uncertain. In germline, CDR1 is MDHEN, CDR2 SYDVKM. V gave up 3 bases and J gave up 0 bases, with 3 bases separating them. The length of the CDR3 is 14 residues.

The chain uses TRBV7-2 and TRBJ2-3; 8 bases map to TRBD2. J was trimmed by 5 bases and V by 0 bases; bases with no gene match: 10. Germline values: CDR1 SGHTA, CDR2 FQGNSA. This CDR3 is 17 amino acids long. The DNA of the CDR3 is TGTGCCAGCAGCTTAGCGGGGAACGGGAGGGCCGTAGATACGCAGTATTTT. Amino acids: CASSLAGNGRAVDTQYF.

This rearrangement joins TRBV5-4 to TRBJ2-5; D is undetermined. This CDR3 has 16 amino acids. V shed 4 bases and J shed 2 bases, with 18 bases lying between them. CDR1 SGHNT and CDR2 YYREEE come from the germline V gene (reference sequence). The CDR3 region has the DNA TGTGCCAGCAGCCTGGTCTTGGGTCTAGGTCAAGAGACCCAGTACTTC. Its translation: CASSLVLGLGQETQYF.

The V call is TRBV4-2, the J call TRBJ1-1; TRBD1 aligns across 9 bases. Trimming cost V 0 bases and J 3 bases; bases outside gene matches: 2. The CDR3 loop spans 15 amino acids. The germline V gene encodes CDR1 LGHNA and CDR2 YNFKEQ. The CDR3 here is CASSQERQGDTEAFF. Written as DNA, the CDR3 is TGTGCCAGCAGCCAAGAAAGACAGGGGGACACTGAAGCTTTCTTT.

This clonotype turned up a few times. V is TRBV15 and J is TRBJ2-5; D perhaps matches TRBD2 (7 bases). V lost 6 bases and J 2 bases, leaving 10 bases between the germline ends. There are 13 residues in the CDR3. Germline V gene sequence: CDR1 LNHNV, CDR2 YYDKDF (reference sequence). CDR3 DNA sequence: TGTGCCACCAGGGGGGGGGCACAAGAGACCCAGTACTTC. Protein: CATRGGAQETQYF.

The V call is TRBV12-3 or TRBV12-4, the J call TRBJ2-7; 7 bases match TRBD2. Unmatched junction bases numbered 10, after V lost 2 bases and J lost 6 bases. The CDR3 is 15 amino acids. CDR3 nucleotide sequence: TGTGCCAGCAGTTTACCAGCGACTAGCAGAATCGAGCAGTACTTC. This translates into CASSLPATSRIEQYF.

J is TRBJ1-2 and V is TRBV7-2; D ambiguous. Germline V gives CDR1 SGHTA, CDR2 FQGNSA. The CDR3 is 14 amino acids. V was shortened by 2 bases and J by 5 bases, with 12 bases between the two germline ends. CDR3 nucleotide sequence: TGTGCCAGCAGCTTAAGCGGGAAAGGGTATGGCTACACCTTC. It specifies CASSLSGKGYGYTF.

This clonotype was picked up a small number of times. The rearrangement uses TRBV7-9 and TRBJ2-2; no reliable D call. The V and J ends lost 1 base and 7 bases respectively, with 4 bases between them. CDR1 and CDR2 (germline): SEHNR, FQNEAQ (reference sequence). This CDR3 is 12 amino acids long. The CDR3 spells CASSLVSGELFF. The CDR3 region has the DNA TGTGCCAGCAGCTTAGTGAGCGGGGAGCTGTTTTTT.

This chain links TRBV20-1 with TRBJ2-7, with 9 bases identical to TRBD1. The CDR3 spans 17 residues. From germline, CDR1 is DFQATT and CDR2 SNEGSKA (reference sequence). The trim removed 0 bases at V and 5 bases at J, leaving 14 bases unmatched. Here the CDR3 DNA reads TGCAGTGCTAGAGATCGAGGGGCAACAGGGGGCTACCACGAGCAGTACTTC. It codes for CSARDRGATGGYHEQYF.

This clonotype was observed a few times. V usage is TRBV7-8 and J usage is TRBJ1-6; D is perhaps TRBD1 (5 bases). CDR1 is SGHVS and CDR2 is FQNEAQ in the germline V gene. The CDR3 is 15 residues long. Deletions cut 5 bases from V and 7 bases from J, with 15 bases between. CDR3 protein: CASSLPGQTNSPLHF. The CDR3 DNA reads TGTGCCAGCAGCCTCCCCGGACAAACGAATTCACCCCTCCACTTT.